This TCR beta chain appears in the sequencing data of a study of CD8 T cells in Susac syndrome. Control patients had untreated stable or active relapsing-remitting multiple sclerosis by revised McDonald criteria. Negative magnetic isolation gave CD8+ and CD4+ cells; FACS enriched CD8+ TEMRA. RNA in amounts of roughly 0.45 to 1 ug was reverse transcribed with random hexamers. TCRdb analysed the immunoSEQ multiplex PCR reads with MiXCR anew, one entry per CDR3 protein. In the table there are roughly 200,000 distinct CDR3 sequences, 85% to 95% of which are singletons. This receptor was identified in a human donor with multiple sclerosis. Sequencing input: CD4+ T cells from PBMCs.

The CDR3 DNA reads as TGTGCCAGCAGCTTAGAGAGTGGGGCTATTCAGGGCTACACCTTC. This encodes CASSLESGAIQGYTF. The rearrangement links TRBV7-2 to TRBJ1-2, with D perhaps TRBD1 (5 bases). In germline, CDR1 is SGHTA, CDR2 FQGNSA. V gave up 1 base and J gave up 8 bases, with 17 bases separating them. The CDR3 consists of 15 residues.